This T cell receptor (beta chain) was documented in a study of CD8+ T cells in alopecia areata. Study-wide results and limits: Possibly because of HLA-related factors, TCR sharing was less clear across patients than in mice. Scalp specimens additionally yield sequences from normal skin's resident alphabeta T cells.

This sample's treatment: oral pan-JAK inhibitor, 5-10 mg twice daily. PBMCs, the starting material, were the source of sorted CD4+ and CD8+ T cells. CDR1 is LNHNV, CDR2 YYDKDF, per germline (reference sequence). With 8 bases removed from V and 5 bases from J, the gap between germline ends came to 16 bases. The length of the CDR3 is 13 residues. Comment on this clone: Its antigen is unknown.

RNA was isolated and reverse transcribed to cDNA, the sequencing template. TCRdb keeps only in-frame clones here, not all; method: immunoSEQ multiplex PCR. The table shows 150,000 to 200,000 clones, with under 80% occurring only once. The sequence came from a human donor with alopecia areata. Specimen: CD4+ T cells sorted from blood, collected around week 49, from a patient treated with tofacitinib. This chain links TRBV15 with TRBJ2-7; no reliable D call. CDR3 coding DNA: TGTGCCACCGCCAAGGACGTGCAGAACGAGCAGTACTTC. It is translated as CATAKDVQNEQYF.